Listed below are T cell receptor beta chains from one sample, sequenced in a study of T cell repertoires in cytomegalovirus infection. One entry per CDR3 protein results from TCRdb running MiXCR on the reads. The sample has 200,000 to 300,000 distinct CDR3 sequences; 9% to 15% are singletons. The source material was PBMCs. These receptors were obtained from a human donor in good health (CMV status not recorded). Some clones in this sample may be carry-over from other donors' samples. Each CDR3 is given with its conserved first and last residue. A D gene is named only where the DNA matches it firmly. The size entry is marked missing in some rows and otherwise reads once, few, many or a size class.

D: TRBD2
size: few
V: TRBV20-1
J: TRBJ2-1
CDR3: CSAEIPGTSPFF
DNA: TGCAGTGCGGAAATCCCCGGGACTAGTCCGTTCTTC

D: .
size: few
V: TRBV29-1
J: TRBJ1-1
CDR3: CSVVGDTEAFF
DNA: TGCAGCGTTGTCGGTGACACTGAAGCTTTCTTT

D: .
size: .
V: TRBV25-1
J: TRBJ2-1
CDR3: CASSGLGHQNNEQFF
DNA: TGTGCCAGCAGTGGCCTGGGACACCAGAACAATGAGCAGTTCTTC

D: .
size: many
V: TRBV7-2
J: TRBJ1-2
CDR3: CASSLEQNYGYTF
DNA: TGTGCCAGCAGCTTAGAACAGAACTATGGCTACACCTTC

D: .
size: many
V: TRBV7-2
J: TRBJ1-5
CDR3: CASSYRQADQPQHF
DNA: TGTGCCAGCAGCTACAGACAGGCTGATCAGCCCCAGCATTTT

D: TRBD2
size: many
V: TRBV7-2
J: TRBJ2-7
CDR3: CASSLASGGSSYEQYF
DNA: TGTGCCAGCAGCTTAGCCAGCGGCGGGAGCTCCTACGAGCAGTACTTC

D: TRBD1
size: few
V: TRBV19
J: TRBJ1-1
CDR3: CASSVDREAFF
DNA: TGTGCCAGTAGTGTGGACAGGGAAGCTTTCTTT

D: TRBD2
size: few
V: TRBV12-3/TRBV12-4
J: TRBJ2-1
CDR3: CASSFGLAGHNEQFF
DNA: TGTGCCAGCAGTTTTGGACTAGCGGGACACAATGAGCAGTTCTTC

D: TRBD2
size: many
V: TRBV7-2
J: TRBJ2-2
CDR3: CASSLVGGGAAGELFF
DNA: TGTGCCAGCAGCTTAGTTGGCGGGGGGGCAGCCGGGGAGCTGTTTTTT

D: TRBD1
size: many
V: TRBV7-3
J: TRBJ2-3
CDR3: CASSLDRIAPDTQYF
DNA: TGTGCCAGCAGCTTGGACAGGATAGCGCCAGATACGCAGTATTTT

D: .
size: many
V: TRBV4-3
J: TRBJ1-5
CDR3: CASSQDRGLGQPQHF
DNA: TGCGCCAGCAGCCAAGATCGAGGGCTAGGTCAGCCCCAGCATTTT

D: .
size: many
V: TRBV28
J: TRBJ2-1
CDR3: CASSFLGEQFF
DNA: TGTGCCAGCAGTTTTCTCGGTGAGCAGTTCTTC

D: .
size: .
V: TRBV5-6
J: TRBJ1-2
CDR3: CASSRVPTSGYTF
DNA: TGTGCCAGCAGCCGAGTTCCGACGAGTGGCTACACCTTC

D: TRBD2
size: .
V: TRBV28
J: TRBJ2-1
CDR3: CASSLAGEGYNEQFF
DNA: TGTGCCAGCAGTTTAGCGGGAGAGGGGTACAATGAGCAGTTCTTC

D: .
size: .
V: TRBV19
J: TRBJ1-1
CDR3: CASSTEVSNTEAFF
DNA: TGTGCCAGTAGCACAGAGGTGTCAAACACTGAAGCTTTCTTT

D: TRBD2
size: many
V: TRBV28
J: TRBJ2-1
CDR3: CASRVAGPSYNEQFF
DNA: TGTGCCAGCAGGGTAGCGGGCCCCTCCTACAATGAGCAGTTCTTC

D: .
size: .
V: TRBV19
J: TRBJ1-5
CDR3: CASSIREEGQPQHF
DNA: TGTGCCAGTAGTATACGAGAAGAGGGGCAGCCCCAGCATTTT

D: .
size: few
V: TRBV11-3
J: TRBJ2-7
CDR3: CASSYPGARPYEQYF
DNA: TGTGCCAGCAGCTACCCGGGAGCCCGCCCCTACGAGCAGTACTTC

D: .
size: .
V: TRBV6-1
J: TRBJ1-1
CDR3: CASVGDMNTEAFF
DNA: TGTGCCAGCGTCGGAGATATGAACACTGAAGCTTTCTTT

D: .
size: .
V: TRBV29-1
J: TRBJ2-1
CDR3: CSVVTGGGSYNEQFF
DNA: TGCAGCGTTGTTACCGGAGGGGGCTCCTACAATGAGCAGTTCTTC

D: TRBD1
size: few
V: TRBV2
J: TRBJ1-5
CDR3: CASSVEQGYQPQHF
DNA: TGTGCCAGCAGTGTAGAACAGGGGTATCAGCCCCAGCATTTT

D: TRBD1
size: many
V: TRBV18
J: TRBJ2-3
CDR3: CASSQTGSQYF
DNA: TGTGCCAGCTCACAGACAGGGTCACAGTATTTT

D: .
size: .
V: TRBV6-6
J: TRBJ2-1
CDR3: CASRPTGTDYYNEQFF
DNA: TGTGCCAGCAGACCCACCGGGACGGATTACTACAATGAGCAGTTCTTC

D: .
size: few
V: TRBV2
J: TRBJ2-3
CDR3: CASTGALTPDTQYF
DNA: TGTGCCAGCACGGGGGCTCTCACCCCAGATACGCAGTATTTT

D: .
size: many
V: TRBV7-2
J: TRBJ1-2
CDR3: CASSLEVSYGYTF
DNA: TGTGCCAGCAGCTTAGAGGTTTCGTATGGCTACACCTTC

D: .
size: many
V: TRBV28
J: TRBJ2-2
CDR3: CASSPQVAGELFF
DNA: TGTGCCAGCAGCCCCCAGGTCGCCGGGGAGCTGTTTTTT

D: TRBD1
size: .
V: TRBV5-1
J: TRBJ2-1
CDR3: CASKGQAGSYNEQFF
DNA: TGCGCCAGCAAGGGACAGGCAGGCTCCTACAATGAGCAGTTCTTC

D: TRBD1
size: many
V: TRBV7-2
J: TRBJ1-5
CDR3: CASSFPTLDRGLRQPQHF
DNA: TGTGCCAGCAGCTTCCCCACGCTCGACAGGGGGCTACGACAGCCCCAGCATTTT

D: TRBD1
size: .
V: TRBV19
J: TRBJ1-2
CDR3: CASSSSQGAVGYTF
DNA: TGTGCCAGTAGTTCCAGCCAGGGGGCAGTTGGCTACACCTTC

D: .
size: .
V: TRBV6-5
J: TRBJ1-3
CDR3: CASSYSVSGNTIYF
DNA: TGTGCCAGCAGTTACTCGGTATCTGGAAACACCATATATTTT

D: .
size: many
V: TRBV7-2
J: TRBJ1-3
CDR3: CASSLDRPSRSGNTIYF
DNA: TGTGCCAGCAGTCTCGACAGGCCCTCCCGCTCTGGAAACACCATATATTTT

D: .
size: many
V: TRBV12-5
J: TRBJ2-7
CDR3: CASGLMASSTYEQYF
DNA: TGTGCTAGTGGTTTGATGGCCTCCTCAACCTACGAGCAGTACTTC